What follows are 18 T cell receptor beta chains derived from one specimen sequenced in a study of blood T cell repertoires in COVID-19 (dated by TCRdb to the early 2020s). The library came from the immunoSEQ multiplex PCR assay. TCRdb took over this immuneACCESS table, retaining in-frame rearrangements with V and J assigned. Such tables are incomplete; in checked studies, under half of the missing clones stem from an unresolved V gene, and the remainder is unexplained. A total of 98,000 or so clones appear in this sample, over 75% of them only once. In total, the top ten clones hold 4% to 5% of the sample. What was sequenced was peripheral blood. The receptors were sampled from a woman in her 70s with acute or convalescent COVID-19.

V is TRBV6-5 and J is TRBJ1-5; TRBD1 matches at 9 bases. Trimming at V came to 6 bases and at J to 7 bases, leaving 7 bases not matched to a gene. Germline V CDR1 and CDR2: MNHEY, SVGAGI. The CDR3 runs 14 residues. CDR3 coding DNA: TGTGCCAGCAGGGGACAGGGCGAGGAGCAGCCCCAGCATTTT. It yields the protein CASRGQGEEQPQHF.

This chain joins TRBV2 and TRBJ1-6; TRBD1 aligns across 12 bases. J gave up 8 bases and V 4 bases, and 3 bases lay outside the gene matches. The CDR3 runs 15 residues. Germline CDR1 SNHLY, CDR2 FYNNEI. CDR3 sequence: CASSGDRGLHSPLHF. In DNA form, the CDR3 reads TGTGCCAGCAGTGGGGACAGGGGGCTCCATTCACCCCTCCACTTT.

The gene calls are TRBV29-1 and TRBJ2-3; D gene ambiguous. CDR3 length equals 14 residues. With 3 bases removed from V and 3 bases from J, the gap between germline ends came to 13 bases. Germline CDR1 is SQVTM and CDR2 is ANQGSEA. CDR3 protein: CSVEVGSLTDTQYF. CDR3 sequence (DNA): TGCAGCGTTGAGGTGGGCAGTCTAACAGATACGCAGTATTTT.

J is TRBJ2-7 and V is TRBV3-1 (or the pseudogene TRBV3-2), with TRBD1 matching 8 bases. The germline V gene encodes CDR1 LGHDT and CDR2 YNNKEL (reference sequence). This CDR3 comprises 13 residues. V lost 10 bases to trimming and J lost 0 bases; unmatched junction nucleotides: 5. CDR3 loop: CATGTGHSYEQYF. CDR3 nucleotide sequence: TGTGCCACGGGGACAGGCCACTCCTACGAGCAGTACTTC.

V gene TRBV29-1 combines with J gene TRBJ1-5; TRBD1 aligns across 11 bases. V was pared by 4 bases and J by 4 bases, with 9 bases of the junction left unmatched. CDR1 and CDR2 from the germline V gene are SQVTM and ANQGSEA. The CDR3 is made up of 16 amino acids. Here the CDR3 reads CSVAMDGTGGNQPQHF. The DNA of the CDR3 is TGCAGCGTTGCGATGGACGGGACAGGGGGGAATCAGCCCCAGCATTTT.

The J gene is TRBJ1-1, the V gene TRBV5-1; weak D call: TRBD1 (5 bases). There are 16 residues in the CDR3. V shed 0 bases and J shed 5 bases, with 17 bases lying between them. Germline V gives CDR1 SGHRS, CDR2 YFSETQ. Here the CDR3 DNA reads TGCGCCAGCAGCTTGGCCCTAGTGCAGGGAGGAACTGAAGCTTTCTTT. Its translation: CASSLALVQGGTEAFF.

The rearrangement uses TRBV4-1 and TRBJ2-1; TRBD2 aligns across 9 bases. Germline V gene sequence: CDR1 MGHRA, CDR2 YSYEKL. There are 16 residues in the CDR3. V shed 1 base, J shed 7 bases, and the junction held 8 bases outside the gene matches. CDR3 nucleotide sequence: TGCGCCAGCAGCCAAGTGGGGGCGGGAGGGCTGAATGAGCAGTTCTTC. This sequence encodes CASSQVGAGGLNEQFF.

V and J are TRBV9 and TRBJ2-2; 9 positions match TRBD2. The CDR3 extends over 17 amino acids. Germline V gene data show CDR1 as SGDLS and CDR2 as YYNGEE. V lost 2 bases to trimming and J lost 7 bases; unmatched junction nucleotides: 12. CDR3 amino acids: CASSVVAGGLYSGELFF. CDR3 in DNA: TGTGCCAGCAGCGTGGTGGCGGGAGGGCTGTACAGCGGGGAGCTGTTTTTT.

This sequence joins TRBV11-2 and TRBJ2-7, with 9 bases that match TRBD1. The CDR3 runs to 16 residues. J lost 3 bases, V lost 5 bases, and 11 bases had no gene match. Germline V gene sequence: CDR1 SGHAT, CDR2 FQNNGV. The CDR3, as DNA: TGTGCCAGCAGCGAAGGGGCGGGACAGGGCTTCTACGAGCAGTACTTC. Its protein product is CASSEGAGQGFYEQYF.

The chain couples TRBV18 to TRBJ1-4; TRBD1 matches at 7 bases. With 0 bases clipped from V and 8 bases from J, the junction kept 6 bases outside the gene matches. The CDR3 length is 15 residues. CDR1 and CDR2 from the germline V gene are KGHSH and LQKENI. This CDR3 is CASSPPGRGSEKLFF. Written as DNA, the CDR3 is TGTGCCAGCTCACCACCTGGCAGGGGGAGCGAAAAACTGTTTTTT.

DNA for the CDR3: TGTGCCAGCAGCTTAGGGGACAGGGAAACCGGGGAGCTGTTTTTT. This sequence encodes CASSLGDRETGELFF. The V call is TRBV13, the J call TRBJ2-2, with TRBD1 matching over 8 bases. The CDR3 is made up of 15 amino acids. Germline V gene data show CDR1 as PRHDT and CDR2 as FYEKMQ (reference sequence). V dropped 0 bases and J dropped 5; count of bases not matched to a gene: 2.

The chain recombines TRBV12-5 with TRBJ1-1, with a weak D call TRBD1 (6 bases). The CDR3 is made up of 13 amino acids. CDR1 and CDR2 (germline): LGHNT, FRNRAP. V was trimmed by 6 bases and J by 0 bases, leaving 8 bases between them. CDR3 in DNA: TGTGCTAGTGGGAACAGGGTGAACACTGAAGCTTTCTTT. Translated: CASGNRVNTEAFF.

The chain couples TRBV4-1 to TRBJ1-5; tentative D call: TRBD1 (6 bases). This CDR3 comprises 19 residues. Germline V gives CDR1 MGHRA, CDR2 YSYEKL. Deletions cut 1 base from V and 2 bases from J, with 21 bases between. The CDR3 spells CASSQAILPGQRGNQPQHF. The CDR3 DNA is TGCGCCAGCAGCCAAGCCATTCTTCCGGGACAAAGAGGCAATCAGCCCCAGCATTTT.

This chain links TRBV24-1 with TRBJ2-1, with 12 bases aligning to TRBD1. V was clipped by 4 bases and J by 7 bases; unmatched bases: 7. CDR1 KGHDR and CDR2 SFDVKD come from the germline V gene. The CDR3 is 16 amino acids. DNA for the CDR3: TGTGCCACCAGTGACGGGGGACAGGGGGCAGGGAATGAGCAGTTCTTC. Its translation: CATSDGGQGAGNEQFF.

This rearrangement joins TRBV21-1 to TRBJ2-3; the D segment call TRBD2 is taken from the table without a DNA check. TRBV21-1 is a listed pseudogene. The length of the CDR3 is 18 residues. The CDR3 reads CASSKSGAGTSATDTQYF. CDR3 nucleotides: TGTGCCAGCAGCAAATCGGGAGCCGGGACTAGCGCCACAGATACGCAGTATTTT.

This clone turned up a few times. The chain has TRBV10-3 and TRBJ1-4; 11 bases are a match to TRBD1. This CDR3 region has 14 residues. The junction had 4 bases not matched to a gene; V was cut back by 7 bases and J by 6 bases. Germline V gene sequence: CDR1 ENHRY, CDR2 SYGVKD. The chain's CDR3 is CAIKGTGGDEKLFF. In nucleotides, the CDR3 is TGTGCCATCAAGGGGACAGGGGGTGATGAAAAACTGTTTTTT.

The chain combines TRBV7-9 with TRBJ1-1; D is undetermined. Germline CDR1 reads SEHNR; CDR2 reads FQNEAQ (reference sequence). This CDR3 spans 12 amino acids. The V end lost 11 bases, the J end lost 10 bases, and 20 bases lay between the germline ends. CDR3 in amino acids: CAPVPGTNAAFF. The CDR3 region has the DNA TGTGCCCCCGTACCGGGTACTAATGCAGCTTTCTTT.

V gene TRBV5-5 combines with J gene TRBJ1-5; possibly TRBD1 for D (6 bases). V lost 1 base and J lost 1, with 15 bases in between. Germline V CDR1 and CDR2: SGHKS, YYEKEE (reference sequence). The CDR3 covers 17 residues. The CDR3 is CASSLTGIGGSNQPQHF. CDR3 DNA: TGTGCCAGCAGCTTGACAGGGATAGGTGGAAGCAATCAGCCCCAGCATTTT.